The 27 T cell receptor beta chains presented below share a single source sample, sequenced in a study of T cell responses to AZD1222 COVID-19 vaccine. Profiling relied on immunoSEQ multiplex PCR, and the TCRdb table lists in-frame clones only, not all of them. The sample holds approximately 150,000 clones; approximately 90% are singletons and the top ten take less than 1.5%. The input for sequencing was peripheral blood, taken 28 days after the second AZD1222 dose. Source of these receptors: an adult who received the AZD1222 COVID-19 vaccine.

This clone was recorded only once. The chain links TRBV14 to TRBJ2-1, with unresolved D. V lost 0 bases to trimming and J lost 7 bases, with 7 bases between them. The CDR3 runs 13 residues. Germline lookup yields CDR1 SGHDN and CDR2 FVKESK. In DNA form, the CDR3 reads TGTGCCAGCAGCCAAGATCGAGCGAATGAGCAGTTCTTC. It specifies CASSQDRANEQFF. The full variable domain, its missing parts supplied by reference TRBV14 and TRBJ2-1, is EAGVTQFPSHSVIEKGQTVTLRCDPISGHDNLYWYRRVMGKEIKFLLHFVKESKQDESGMPNNRFLAERTGGTYSTLKVQPAELEDSGVYFCASSQDRANEQFFGPGTRLTVL.

V gene TRBV12-3 or TRBV12-4 combines with J gene TRBJ2-1; maybe TRBD2 (7 bases). The CDR3 has 13 residues. The germline V and J ends were trimmed by 1 base and 12 bases, with 13 bases remaining between them. CDR3 sequence: CASSLGGGRGQFF. The CDR3 DNA reads TGTGCCAGCAGTTTAGGGGGGGGGCGAGGGCAGTTCTTC.

V gene TRBV18 combines with J gene TRBJ1-1; 9 nucleotides line up with TRBD1. The V and J ends lost 4 bases and 5 bases, in that order; junction bases with no gene match: 5. This CDR3 is built from 14 residues. Germline values: CDR1 KGHSH, CDR2 LQKENI. CDR3 sequence reads: CASSQGQGGTEAFF. The CDR3 coding sequence is TGTGCCAGCTCACAGGGACAGGGTGGAACTGAAGCTTTCTTT.

This chain uses TRBV4-3 with TRBJ1-3; weak D call: TRBD1 (5 bases). V gave up 0 bases and J gave up 2 bases, with 14 bases separating them. In germline, CDR1 is LGHNA, CDR2 YSLEER. CDR3 size: 17 residues. The CDR3 bases are TGCGCCAGCAGCCAAGAGACCGCAGGGTTTACTGGAAACACCATATATTTT. It codes for CASSQETAGFTGNTIYF.

The chain links TRBV24-1 to TRBJ1-5; D not resolved. The germline gives CDR1 KGHDR, CDR2 SFDVKD. V was clipped by 6 bases and J by 2 bases, with 7 bases between them. The CDR3 totals 13 residues. DNA for the CDR3: TGTGCCACCAGTCCGAGGGGCAATCAGCCCCAGCATTTT. This sequence encodes CATSPRGNQPQHF.

This clone was recorded a few times. The CDR3 nucleotides are TGCGCCAGCAGCTTTCTAGCGGGGAAGGGAGATACGCAGTATTTT. Translating gives CASSFLAGKGDTQYF. The chain carries TRBV5-1 and TRBJ2-3; 9 bases fit TRBD2. The V gene end was trimmed by 2 bases and the J gene end by 5 bases; junction bases not matched to a gene: 6. Germline V gene data show CDR1 as SGHRS and CDR2 as YFSETQ. The CDR3 is 15 residues long.

The chain is built from TRBV6-6 and TRBJ2-2; D might be TRBD1 (7 bases). Germline V CDR1 and CDR2: MNHNY, SVGAGI (reference sequence). The CDR3 covers 16 residues. The ends were cut back, 6 bases at V and 3 bases at J, with 17 bases in the middle. The CDR3 DNA follows: TGTGCCAGCAGGGACAAGGGGGCGGGATACACCGGGGAGCTGTTTTTT. Its protein is CASRDKGAGYTGELFF.

The chain links TRBV4-2 to TRBJ1-1; 11 nucleotides align to TRBD1. Germline V gene sequence: CDR1 LGHNA, CDR2 YNFKEQ. The CDR3 loop spans 17 amino acids. The J segment lost 4 bases and the V segment lost 4 bases, leaving 11 bases of the junction unmatched. The CDR3 region is CASSLGQGARDGTEAFF. In DNA form, the CDR3 reads TGTGCCAGCAGCCTAGGACAGGGGGCGAGGGATGGCACTGAAGCTTTCTTT.

The chain links TRBV4-1 to TRBJ2-7; 12 bases line up with TRBD1. J was trimmed by 2 bases and V by 3 bases; bases with no gene match: 2. The CDR3 is made up of 15 amino acids. CDR1 is MGHRA and CDR2 is YSYEKL in the germline V gene. CDR3 region: CASSQRDRGPYEQYF. In DNA, the CDR3 is TGCGCCAGCAGCCAGAGGGACAGGGGGCCCTACGAGCAGTACTTC.

This chain joins TRBV5-1 and TRBJ2-3; TRBD2 matches at 16 bases. Trimming cost V 4 bases and J 1 base; bases outside gene matches: 15. This CDR3 region has 21 residues. Germline V CDR1 and CDR2: SGHRS, YFSETQ. The CDR3 is CASSLDPSGTSGGAGTDTQYF. In DNA form, the CDR3 reads TGCGCCAGCAGCCTCGACCCATCCGGGACTAGCGGGGGGGCTGGCACAGATACGCAGTATTTT.

Note on this clone: Other DNA variants within this sample encode the same CDR3. J is TRBJ2-3 and V is TRBV27; D gene ambiguous. There are 13 residues in the CDR3. Per germline, CDR1 MNHEY and CDR2 SMNVEV (reference sequence). V lost 0 bases to trimming and J lost 0 bases, with 1 base between them. CDR3 loop: CASSLSSTDTQYF. The CDR3 coding sequence is TGTGCCAGCAGTTTATCCAGCACAGATACGCAGTATTTT.

This chain links TRBV10-3 with TRBJ2-3, with TRBD2 as a possible D gene (5 bases). Germline V gene sequence: CDR1 ENHRY, CDR2 SYGVKD. The CDR3 covers 15 residues. Trimming removed 6 bases from V and 2 bases from J, with 15 bases in between. This chain's CDR3 is CAISDGLLPTDTQYF. Written as DNA, the CDR3 is TGTGCCATCAGCGACGGACTCCTACCCACAGATACGCAGTATTTT.

This clone has a single count. This sequence joins TRBV9 and TRBJ1-3; D gene uncertain. Germline V gene data show CDR1 as SGDLS and CDR2 as YYNGEE. Trimming pared 0 bases from V and 0 bases from J, leaving 16 bases between. CDR3 size: 18 residues. The CDR3 bases are TGTGCCAGCAGCGTAGCTGTGGTTGCCGCAGTCTCTGGAAACACCATATATTTT. As protein: CASSVAVVAAVSGNTIYF.

V gene TRBV28 combines with J gene TRBJ1-2; 7 bases are a match to TRBD1. J lost 5 bases, V lost 5 bases, and 11 bases had no gene match. The CDR3 loop spans 15 amino acids. CDR1 is MDHEN and CDR2 is SYDVKM in the germline V gene. CDR3 sequence (DNA): TGTGCCAGCAGTCTCTACAACCGACAGGGTTATGGCTACACCTTC. Translated: CASSLYNRQGYGYTF.

V usage is TRBV18 and J usage is TRBJ1-4; 9 bases are shared with TRBD1. V trimming: 4 bases; J trimming: 4 bases; junction bases outside the gene matches: 13. Germline CDR1 and CDR2: KGHSH and LQKENI. CDR3 size: 18 residues. This chain's CDR3 is CASSRYSLGTGNNEKLFF. CDR3 nucleotide sequence: TGTGCCAGCTCACGATACAGCCTCGGGACAGGGAATAATGAAAAACTGTTTTTT.

This rearrangement joins TRBV7-9 to TRBJ1-2, with D possibly being TRBD1 (5 bases). There are 15 residues in the CDR3. V gave up 3 bases and J gave up 3 bases, with 14 bases separating them. Germline lookup yields CDR1 SEHNR and CDR2 FQNEAQ (reference sequence). CDR3 sequence reads: CASSFRDGGYYGYTF. As DNA, the CDR3 is TGTGCCAGCAGCTTCCGGGACGGTGGTTACTATGGCTACACCTTC.

In this sample, this clone turned up once. The genes are TRBV19 and TRBJ1-5; D is ambiguous. This CDR3 has 13 residues. Trimming stripped 7 bases from V and 2 bases from J, with 9 bases between. Germline assignment: CDR1 LNHDA and CDR2 SQIVND (reference sequence). The CDR3 DNA sequence: TGTGCCAGTAATGGTGCTCGCAATCAGCCCCAGCATTTT. It yields the protein CASNGARNQPQHF. Full variable domain (outside the CDR3, taken from reference TRBV19 and TRBJ1-5): DGGITQSPKYLFRKEGQNVTLSCEQNLNHDAMYWYRQDPGQGLRLIYYSQIVNDFQKGDIAEGYSVSREKKESFPLTVTSAQKNPTAFYLCASNGARNQPQHFGDGTRLSIL.

There are a few counts of this clone. V is TRBV29-1 and J is TRBJ2-2; possibly TRBD2 for D (5 bases). The germline CDR1 and CDR2 sequences are SQVTM and ANQGSEA. CDR3 length: 13 amino acids. The ends were cut back, 4 bases at V and 6 bases at J, with 12 bases in the middle. This CDR3 reads CSVGLALAGELFF. Here the CDR3 DNA reads TGCAGCGTTGGGTTAGCGTTGGCCGGGGAGCTGTTTTTT.

The chain recombines TRBV7-8 with TRBJ2-3; TRBD2 matches 8 bases. The trim removed 2 bases at V and 1 base at J, leaving 5 bases unmatched. Germline assignment: CDR1 SGHVS and CDR2 FQNEAQ. The CDR3 loop spans 16 amino acids. The CDR3 reads CASSLHPAGGTDTQYF. The CDR3 DNA follows: TGTGCCAGCAGCTTACACCCAGCGGGAGGCACAGATACGCAGTATTTT. Full variable domain (missing parts from reference TRBV7-8 and TRBJ2-3): GAGVSQSPRYKVAKRGQDVALRCDPISGHVSLFWYQQALGQGPEFLTYFQNEAQLDKSGLPSDRFFAERPEGSVSTLKIQRTQQEDSAVYLCASSLHPAGGTDTQYFGPGTRLTVL.

As DNA, the CDR3 is TGTGCCAGCAGTGCACAGGGGGTTAACTATGGCTACACCTTC. This sequence encodes CASSAQGVNYGYTF. The rearrangement joins TRBV2 to TRBJ1-2; 8 bases match TRBD1. CDR1 SNHLY and CDR2 FYNNEI come from the germline V gene. V was pared by 4 bases and J by 1 base, with 2 bases of the junction left unmatched. The CDR3 extends over 14 amino acids. The full variable domain, completed using reference TRBV2 and TRBJ1-2, is EPEVTQTPSHQVTQMGQEVILRCVPISNHLYFYWYRQILGQKVEFLVSFYNNEISEKSEIFDDQFSVERPDGSNFTLKIRSTKLEDSAMYFCASSAQGVNYGYTFGSGTRLTVV.

The chain recombines TRBV10-2 with TRBJ2-7; 7 bases match TRBD2. Per the germline V gene, CDR1 is WSHSY and CDR2 is SAAADI. There are 13 residues in the CDR3. Trimming cost V 7 bases and J 0 bases; bases outside gene matches: 3. CDR3 residues: CASTAGASYEQYF. The CDR3, as DNA: TGCGCCAGCACTGCGGGAGCCTCCTACGAGCAGTACTTC.

V usage is TRBV15 and J usage is TRBJ1-2; tentative D call: TRBD1 (5 bases). This CDR3 has 15 amino acids. V lost 0 bases to trimming and J lost 4 bases, with 12 bases between them. Germline lookup yields CDR1 LNHNV and CDR2 YYDKDF (reference sequence). CDR3 sequence reads: CATSRDPGGAYGYTF. The DNA of the CDR3 is TGTGCCACCAGCAGAGATCCGGGGGGAGCCTATGGCTACACCTTC.

This sequence joins TRBV2 and TRBJ1-3; no clear D gene. The germline V and J ends were trimmed by 7 bases and 0 bases, with 10 bases remaining between them. Germline CDR1 and CDR2: SNHLY and FYNNEI. The CDR3 is 14 residues long. CDR3 in amino acids: CASTPTVSGNTIYF. Written as DNA, the CDR3 is TGTGCCAGCACCCCGACGGTCTCTGGAAACACCATATATTTT.

The chain carries TRBV10-3 and TRBJ1-4, with D maybe TRBD1 (6 bases). With 2 bases removed from V and 0 bases from J, the gap between germline ends came to 7 bases. This CDR3 is built from 15 residues. The germline CDR1 and CDR2 sequences are ENHRY and SYGVKD. The CDR3 nucleotides read TGTGCCATCAGTGAGGGACAGCCAACTAATGAAAAACTGTTTTTT. It encodes CAISEGQPTNEKLFF.

This clone has just one count. The rearrangement uses TRBV29-1 and TRBJ2-7, with 9 bases matching TRBD1. The trim removed 1 base at V and 1 base at J, leaving 2 bases unmatched. The CDR3 consists of 14 residues. Germline CDR1 and CDR2: SQVTM and ANQGSEA. The CDR3 region is CSVEGTGESYEQYF. The CDR3 DNA is TGCAGCGTTGAAGGGACAGGGGAATCCTACGAGCAGTACTTC.

This rearrangement joins TRBV28 to TRBJ2-1; 9 nucleotides agree with TRBD2. Germline-derived CDR1 and CDR2 are MDHEN and SYDVKM. V shed 7 bases and J 6 bases; nucleotides not matched to a gene: 10. CDR3 length: 15 amino acids. The DNA for the CDR3 is TGTGCCAGCACCTCCACCCGACTAGCGGTCAATGAGCAGTTCTTC. Protein sequence: CASTSTRLAVNEQFF. Complete variable domain (other parts from reference TRBV28 and TRBJ2-1): DVKVTQSSRYLVKRTGEKVFLECVQDMDHENMFWYRQDPGLGLRLIYFSYDVKMKEKGDIPEGYSVSREKKERFSLILESASTNQTSMYLCASTSTRLAVNEQFFGPGTRLTVL.

The genes are TRBV4-1 and TRBJ1-6; D not resolved. V was cut by 1 base and J by 10 bases, with 8 bases left in between. The CDR3 contains 13 residues. Germline V gene sequence: CDR1 MGHRA, CDR2 YSYEKL. The DNA for the CDR3 is TGCGCCAGCAGCCAAGTCGGAACATCACCCCTCCACTTT. Residues: CASSQVGTSPLHF.